This T cell receptor beta chain was recorded in a study of shared clonotypes between healthy human individuals. Findings of the study overall: Generally, naive subsets (rather than memory subsets) showed larger estimated richness.

The CDR3 contains 12 residues. Looked up from germline, CDR1 is WSHSY and CDR2 is SAAADI. Trimming took off 0 bases at V and 2 bases at J, with 2 bases between the two ends. Measured with immunoSEQ multiplex PCR; TCRdb has only the in-frame clones, and not every one. The top ten hold around 1% of the sample, which has about 2 million clones, 85% to 95% seen once. A note on this clone: The antigen is unknown. This same CDR3 is encoded by further DNA sequences in the sample.

CD45RO-negative CD8 cells positively selected for CCR7 made up the naive population, which excluded terminally differentiated effector memory CD45RA+ cells. The study drew all its donors from Caucasian adults living in Nashville, Tennessee. The receptor comes from a man aged 18 to 30 in good health. Sequenced sample: naive CD8+ T cells sorted from blood. The J gene is TRBJ2-7, the V gene TRBV10-2; D gene uncertain. In nucleotides, the CDR3 is TGCGCCAGCAGTGAGTCACCCTACGAGCAGTACTTC. This sequence encodes CASSESPYEQYF.